This T cell receptor (beta chain) was sequenced for a study of CD8+ T cells in alopecia areata. Study information: Patients took tofacitinib for 6 to 18 months, followed by 6 drug-free months. Findings and caveats of the study: More clonal than normal scalp was lesional scalp, particularly alopecia totalis/universalis.

Following RNA extraction, reverse transcription yielded cDNA that acted as the sequencing template. Repertoires were generated with immunoSEQ multiplex PCR, while TCRdb's copy carries only in-frame clones and drops some. Altogether about 160,000 clones are present, about 71% being singletons, with the ten largest covering more than 0.7%. Treatment specified: oral pan-JAK inhibitor, 5-10 mg twice daily. As regards this clone: Its antigen is not known.

This CDR3 is built from 11 residues. Germline V gene data show CDR1 as GTSNPN and CDR2 as SVGIG (reference sequence). The material sequenced was CD4+ T cells sorted from blood, taken at week 4, from a patient treated with tofacitinib. This sequence joins TRBV30 and TRBJ2-7; D is unclear. The sequence came from a human donor with alopecia areata. In DNA, the CDR3 is TGTGCTACCTTACGCGGCGGCGAGCAGTACTTC. Protein sequence: CATLRGGEQYF.